The entry that follows covers one TCR beta chain sequence. What it binds is not known. The data stem from a study of T cells expressing NK-cell markers. Findings and limits, study-wide: Among a few donors, these clonotypes also ranked first in the CD3+CD56-NKG2C+ fraction.

Germline CDR1 reads MGHRA; CDR2 reads YSYEKL. The CDR3 covers 18 residues. For TCR beta, cDNA was produced by 5'RACE template switching with UMIs. TCRdb reprocessed the 5' RACE reads, keeping one entry per CDR3 protein, no DNA. Its table lists about 460,000 distinct CDR3 sequences. The chain couples TRBV4-1 to TRBJ2-6; TCRdb indicates TRBD2, and absent DNA this call remains unverified. This receptor was obtained from a woman aged 50 to 65 in good health. Input material: blood T cells: a sorted CD56 or NKG2C T cell subset, CD4+ or CD8+ T cells, or bulk PBMC T cells (not recorded which). This CDR3 reads CASSQEKELLAGANVLTF.